This TCR beta chain was identified during a study of T cell responses to AZD1222 COVID-19 vaccine (dated by TCRdb to 2020 to 2023). Some background on the complete study: TCR sequencing covered some 240 trial participants: some 210 given two doses of AZD1222 and approximately 26 given two doses of MenACWY control vaccine. Trial participants were enrolled by age into 18-55, 56-69 and 70-plus year subgroups, with 148, 28 and 57 TCR-sequenced participants respectively. The paper's findings and limits, for the study overall: Epitopes outside the regions mutated in the B.1.351 and B.1.1.7 variants were reportedly recognized by nearly half of the unique spike-specific TCRs. After two AZD1222 doses, spike-specific TCR breadth and depth were significantly higher than at day 0 and than in MenACWY recipients. The 56-69-year group was small, and its depth increase did not reach significance, likely because of low power. The vaccine-associated CD4 TCRs covered the entire spike protein, and the dominant responses fell in regions 160-218 and 743-854. Conclusions about previously exposed vaccinees were limited because only six AZD1222 recipients were SARS-CoV-2 seropositive at baseline. No day 14 peak-response samples were available, so repertoires were characterized only after the peak T cell response. Participants were mostly white British and included more females than males, and it was suggested by the authors that clonal diversity may have been underestimated.

What this sample's time point label stands for: about 28 days (+/-7) after the second vaccine dose. AZD1222 recipients whose second dose came at about 4 weeks and those whose second dose came at about 12 weeks were combined into one group, since spike-specific TCR depth and breadth did not differ between the two schedules. Samples from vaccinated people were obtained from the UK trials COV001 and COV002, which included a single-blind randomized controlled phase 2/3 trial of AZD1222 (ChAdOx1 nCoV-19) in healthy adults. For TCRbeta chain sequencing, PBMC samples were collected from trial participants at day 0 and at day 28 after the second dose. This clone has only one observation. Its antigen specificity is not known. No much larger clone is present one base from it, and per-base qualities are unavailable. V was cut back by 1 base and J by 0 bases, leaving a gap of 12 bases between them. The CDR3 sequence holds 17 residues, the cysteine and phenylalanine included. This entry keeps only the CDR3 DNA: 51 bases, framed from base 1. From a lookup of the germline V gene (reference sequence), CDR1 and CDR2 are LGHDT and YNNKEL.

The CDR3 regions of human TCRbeta chains were analyzed by immunosequencing. Per the source publication's procedure: TCRs in the repertoires were matched against a reference library of SARS-CoV-2-specific TCRs that had been generated with the MIRA antigen-specificity platform. Breadth was defined as the fraction of unique TCRs that were SARS-CoV-2-associated, and depth was defined as the fraction of total T cells that were SARS-CoV-2-associated. Using the MIRA data, each spike-specific TCR was assigned both to the spike region to which the TCR was reactive and to a CD4 or CD8 class. Log10-transformed breadth and depth values were compared by one-way ANOVA with Sidak's multiple comparisons tests. TCRdb provides this immuneACCESS table in a form limited to in-frame rearrangements. Some clones are lacking; in checked studies, under half of them reflect an unresolved V gene, and why the rest are absent is not known. V and J calls and clone size are those listed in that table; D and trimming were worked out from the DNA. In all, the sample holds 20,000 or so clones, and 84% of those were seen once. Around 16% of the sample belongs to the ten largest clones.

Sequencing was performed on peripheral blood, taken 28 days after the second AZD1222 dose. In this chain, TRBV3-1 (or the pseudogene TRBV3-2) is recombined with TRBJ2-2; the D segment may tentatively be TRBD1 or TRBD2, each giving 5 matched bases. This sequence originates from an adult who received the AZD1222 COVID-19 vaccine. Here the CDR3 is given as CASSQGGGRANTGELFF. The nucleotides read TGTGCCAGCAGCCAAGGGGGCGGGCGCGCGAACACCGGGGAGCTGTTTTTT.